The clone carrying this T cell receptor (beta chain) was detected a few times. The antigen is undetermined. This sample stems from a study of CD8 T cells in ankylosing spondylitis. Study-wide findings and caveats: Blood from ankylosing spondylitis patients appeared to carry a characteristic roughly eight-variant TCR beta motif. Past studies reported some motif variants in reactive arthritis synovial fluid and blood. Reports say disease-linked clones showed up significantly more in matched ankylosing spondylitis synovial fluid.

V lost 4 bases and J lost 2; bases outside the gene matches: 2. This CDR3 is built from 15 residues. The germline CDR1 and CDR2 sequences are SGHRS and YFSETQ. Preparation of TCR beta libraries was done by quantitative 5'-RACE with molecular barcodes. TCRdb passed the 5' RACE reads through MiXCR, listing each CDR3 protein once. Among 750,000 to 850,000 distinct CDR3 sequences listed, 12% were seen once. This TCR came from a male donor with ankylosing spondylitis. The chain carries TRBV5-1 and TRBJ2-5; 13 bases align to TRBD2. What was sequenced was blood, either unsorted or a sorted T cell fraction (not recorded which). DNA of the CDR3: TGCGCCAGCAGCACACTAGCGGGAGGGCAAGAGACCCAGTACTTC. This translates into CASSTLAGGQETQYF.